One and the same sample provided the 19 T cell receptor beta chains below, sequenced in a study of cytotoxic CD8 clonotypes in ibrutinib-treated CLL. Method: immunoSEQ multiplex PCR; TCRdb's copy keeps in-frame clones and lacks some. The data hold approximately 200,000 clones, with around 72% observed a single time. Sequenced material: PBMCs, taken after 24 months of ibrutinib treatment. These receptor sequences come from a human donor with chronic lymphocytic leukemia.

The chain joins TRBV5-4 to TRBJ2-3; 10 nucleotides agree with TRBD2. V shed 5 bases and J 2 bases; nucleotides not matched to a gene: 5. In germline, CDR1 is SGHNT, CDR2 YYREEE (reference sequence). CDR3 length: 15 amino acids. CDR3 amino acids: CASSRTSGATDTQYF. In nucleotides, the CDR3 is TGTGCCAGCAGTCGGACTAGCGGAGCCACAGATACGCAGTATTTT.

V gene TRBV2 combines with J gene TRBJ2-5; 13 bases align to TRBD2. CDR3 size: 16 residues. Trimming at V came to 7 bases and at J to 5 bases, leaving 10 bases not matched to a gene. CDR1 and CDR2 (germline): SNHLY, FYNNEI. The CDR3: CASTQRTSGRGETQYF. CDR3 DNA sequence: TGTGCCAGCACCCAAAGGACTAGCGGGAGAGGGGAGACCCAGTACTTC.

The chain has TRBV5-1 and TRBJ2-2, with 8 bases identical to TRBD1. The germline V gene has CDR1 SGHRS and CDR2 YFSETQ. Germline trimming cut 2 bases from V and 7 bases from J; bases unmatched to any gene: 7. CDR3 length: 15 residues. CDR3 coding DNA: TGCGCCAGCAGCTTTCAGGGGGCCAGGGGCGGGGAGCTGTTTTTT. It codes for CASSFQGARGGELFF.

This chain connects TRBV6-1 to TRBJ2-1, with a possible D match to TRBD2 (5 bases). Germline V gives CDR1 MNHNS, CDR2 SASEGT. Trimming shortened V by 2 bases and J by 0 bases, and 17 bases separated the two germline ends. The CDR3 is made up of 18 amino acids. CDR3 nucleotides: TGTGCCAGCAGTGAATGGTCGGTGGGAGATACCTCCTACAATGAGCAGTTCTTC. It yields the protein CASSEWSVGDTSYNEQFF.

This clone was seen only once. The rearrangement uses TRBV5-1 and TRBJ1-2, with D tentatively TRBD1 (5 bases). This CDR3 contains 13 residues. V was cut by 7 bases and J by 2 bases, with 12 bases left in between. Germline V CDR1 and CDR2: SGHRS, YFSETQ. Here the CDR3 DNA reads TGCGCCAGCTCCTTGTCAGGGAACTATGGCTACACCTTC. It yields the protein CASSLSGNYGYTF.

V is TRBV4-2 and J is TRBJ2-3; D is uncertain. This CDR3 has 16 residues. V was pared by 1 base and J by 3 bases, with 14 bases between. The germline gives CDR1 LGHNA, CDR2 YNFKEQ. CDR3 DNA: TGTGCCAGCAGCCAAGCTCCTGTGGGGTCTACAGATACGCAGTATTTT. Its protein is CASSQAPVGSTDTQYF.

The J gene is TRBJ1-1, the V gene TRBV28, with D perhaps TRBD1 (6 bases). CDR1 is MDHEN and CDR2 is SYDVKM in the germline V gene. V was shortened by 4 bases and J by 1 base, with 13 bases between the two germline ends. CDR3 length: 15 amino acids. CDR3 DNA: TGTGCCAGCAGTTGGGGGCCCAGAAAGAACACTGAAGCTTTCTTT. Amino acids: CASSWGPRKNTEAFF.

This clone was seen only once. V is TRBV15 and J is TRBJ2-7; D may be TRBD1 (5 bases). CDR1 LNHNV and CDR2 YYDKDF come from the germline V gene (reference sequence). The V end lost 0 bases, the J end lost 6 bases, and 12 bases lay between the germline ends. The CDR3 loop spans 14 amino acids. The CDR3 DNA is TGTGCCACCAGCAGAGATGCAGGGTCGGGCGAGCAGTACTTC. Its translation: CATSRDAGSGEQYF.

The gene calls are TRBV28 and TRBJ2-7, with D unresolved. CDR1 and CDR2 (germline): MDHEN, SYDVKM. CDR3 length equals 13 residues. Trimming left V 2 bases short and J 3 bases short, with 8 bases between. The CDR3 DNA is TGTGCCAGCAGTTTAACAGAATTCTACGAGCAGTACTTC. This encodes CASSLTEFYEQYF.

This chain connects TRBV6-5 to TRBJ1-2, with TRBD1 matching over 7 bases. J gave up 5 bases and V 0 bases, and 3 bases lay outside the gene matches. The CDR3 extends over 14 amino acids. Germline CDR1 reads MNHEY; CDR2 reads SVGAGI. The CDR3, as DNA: TGTGCCAGCAGTTACTCGGGCAGGGGGTATGGCTACACCTTC. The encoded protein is CASSYSGRGYGYTF.

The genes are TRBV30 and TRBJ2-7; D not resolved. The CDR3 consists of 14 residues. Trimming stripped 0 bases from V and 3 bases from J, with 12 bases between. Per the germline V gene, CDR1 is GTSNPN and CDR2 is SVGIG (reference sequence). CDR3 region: CAWSVWQANYEQYF. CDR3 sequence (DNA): TGTGCCTGGAGTGTCTGGCAGGCGAACTACGAGCAGTACTTC. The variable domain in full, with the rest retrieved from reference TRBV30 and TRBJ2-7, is SQTIHQWPATLVQPVGSPLSLECTVEGTSNPNLYWYRQAAGRGLQLLFYSVGIGQISSEVPQNLSASRPQDRQFILSSKKLLLSDSGFYLCAWSVWQANYEQYFGPGTRLTVT.

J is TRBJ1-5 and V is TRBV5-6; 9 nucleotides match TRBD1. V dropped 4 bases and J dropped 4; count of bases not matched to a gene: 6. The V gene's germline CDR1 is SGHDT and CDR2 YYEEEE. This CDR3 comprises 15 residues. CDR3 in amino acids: CASSPGQGRNQPQHF. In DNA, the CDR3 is TGTGCCAGCAGCCCGGGACAGGGTAGGAATCAGCCCCAGCATTTT.

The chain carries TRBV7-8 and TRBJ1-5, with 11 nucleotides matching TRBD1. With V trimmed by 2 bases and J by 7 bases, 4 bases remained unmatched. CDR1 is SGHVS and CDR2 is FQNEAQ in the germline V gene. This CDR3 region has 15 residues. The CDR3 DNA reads TGTGCCAGCAGCTTATGGGGGACAGGGGGACAGCCCCAGCATTTT. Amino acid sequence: CASSLWGTGGQPQHF. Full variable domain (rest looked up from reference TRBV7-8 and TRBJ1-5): GAGVSQSPRYKVAKRGQDVALRCDPISGHVSLFWYQQALGQGPEFLTYFQNEAQLDKSGLPSDRFFAERPEGSVSTLKIQRTQQEDSAVYLCASSLWGTGGQPQHFGDGTRLSIL.

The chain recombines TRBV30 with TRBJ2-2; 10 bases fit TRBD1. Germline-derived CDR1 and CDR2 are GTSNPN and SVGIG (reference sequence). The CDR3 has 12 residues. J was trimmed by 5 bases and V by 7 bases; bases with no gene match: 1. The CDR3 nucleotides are TGTGCCTCGGGACAGGGGACCGGGGAGCTGTTTTTT. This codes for CASGQGTGELFF.

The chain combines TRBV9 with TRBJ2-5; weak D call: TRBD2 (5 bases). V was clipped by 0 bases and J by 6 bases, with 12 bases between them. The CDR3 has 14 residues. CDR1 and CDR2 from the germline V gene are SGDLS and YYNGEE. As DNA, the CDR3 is TGTGCCAGCAGCGTAGCGGGAATCGGAAAGACCCAGTACTTC. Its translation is CASSVAGIGKTQYF.

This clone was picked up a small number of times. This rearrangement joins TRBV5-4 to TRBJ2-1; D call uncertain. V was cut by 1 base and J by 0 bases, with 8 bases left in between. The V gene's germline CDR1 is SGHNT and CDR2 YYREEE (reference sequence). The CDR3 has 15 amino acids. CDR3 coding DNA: TGTGCCAGCAGCTTGACTATGGGCTCCTACAATGAGCAGTTCTTC. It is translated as CASSLTMGSYNEQFF.

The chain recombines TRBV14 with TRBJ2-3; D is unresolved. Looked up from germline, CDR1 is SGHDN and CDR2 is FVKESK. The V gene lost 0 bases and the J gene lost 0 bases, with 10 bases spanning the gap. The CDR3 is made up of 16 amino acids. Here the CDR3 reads CASSQEVLSSTDTQYF. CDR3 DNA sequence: TGTGCCAGCAGCCAAGAAGTCTTGTCCAGCACAGATACGCAGTATTTT.

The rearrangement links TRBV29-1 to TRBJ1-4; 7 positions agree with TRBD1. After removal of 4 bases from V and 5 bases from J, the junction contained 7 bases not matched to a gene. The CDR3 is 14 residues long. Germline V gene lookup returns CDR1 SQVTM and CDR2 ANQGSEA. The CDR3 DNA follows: TGCAGCGTTGGTAGGACAGGAGTGAATGAAAAACTGTTTTTT. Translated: CSVGRTGVNEKLFF.

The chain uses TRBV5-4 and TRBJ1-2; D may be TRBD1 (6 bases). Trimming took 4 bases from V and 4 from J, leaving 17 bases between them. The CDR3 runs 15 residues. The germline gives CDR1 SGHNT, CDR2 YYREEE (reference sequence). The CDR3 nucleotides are TGTGCCAGCAGCACCATAACAGGGAATCCCTATGGCTACACCTTC. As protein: CASSTITGNPYGYTF.